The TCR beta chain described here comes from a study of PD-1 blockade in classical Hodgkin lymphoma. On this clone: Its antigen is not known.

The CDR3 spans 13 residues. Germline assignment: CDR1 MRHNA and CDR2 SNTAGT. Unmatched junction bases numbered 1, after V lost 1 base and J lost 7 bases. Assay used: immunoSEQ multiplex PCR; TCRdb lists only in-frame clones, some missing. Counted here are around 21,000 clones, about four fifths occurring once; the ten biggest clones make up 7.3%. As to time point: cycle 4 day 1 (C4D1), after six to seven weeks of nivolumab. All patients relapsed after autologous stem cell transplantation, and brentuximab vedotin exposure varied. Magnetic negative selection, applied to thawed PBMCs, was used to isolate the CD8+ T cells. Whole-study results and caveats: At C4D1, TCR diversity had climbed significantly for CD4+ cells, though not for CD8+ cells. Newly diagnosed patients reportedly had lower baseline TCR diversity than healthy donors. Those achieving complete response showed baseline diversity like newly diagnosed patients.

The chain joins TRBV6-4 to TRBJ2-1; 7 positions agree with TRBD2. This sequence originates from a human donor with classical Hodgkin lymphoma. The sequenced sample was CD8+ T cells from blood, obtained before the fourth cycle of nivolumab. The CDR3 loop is CASSDLGLNEQFF. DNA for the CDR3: TGTGCCAGCAGTGACTTGGGACTAAATGAGCAGTTCTTC.